This TCR beta chain derives from a study of blood T cell repertoires in COVID-19. About the research overall: The study drew acute and convalescent COVID-19 samples from the United States, Italy and Spain. Nucleic acid was either cDNA or gDNA, and it came from T cells, B-cell-depleted T cells, or PBMCs.

Per the original methods: Counts of nucleated cells, estimated from reference gene primer amplification, were obtained. Produced via immunoSEQ multiplex PCR; TCRdb's table is partial and in-frame only. V, J and clone size reflect that table, while D and trimming were determined from the DNA. The sample yields approximately 53,000 clones, roughly 82% seen once. Germline CDR1 and CDR2: SGHAT and FQDESV (reference sequence). This CDR3 is built from 16 residues. The V and J ends lost 5 bases and 3 bases, in that order; junction bases with no gene match: 8. This chain joins TRBV11-1 and TRBJ1-3; 9 bases line up with TRBD1. Sequenced material: peripheral blood. This TCR was recovered from a woman aged 55-70 years with acute or convalescent COVID-19. This CDR3 is CASSPTDRGYGNTIYF. The DNA for the CDR3 is TGTGCCAGCAGCCCGACGGACAGGGGATATGGAAACACCATATATTTT.